The subject of this entry is one TCR beta chain. This record belongs to a study of blood T cell repertoires in COVID-19. As for the study in general: Sites across the United States, Italy and Spain contributed samples from acute and convalescent COVID-19. T cells, B-cell-depleted T cells, or PBMCs supplied cDNA or gDNA.

Original processing methods: Cell counts per sample came from amplifying reference gene primers. Assay used: immunoSEQ multiplex PCR; TCRdb lists only in-frame clones, some missing. The D gene and trimming were derived from the DNA, and the V and J assignments and clone size from that table. The sample has 100,000 to 150,000 clones; over 70% are singletons. The V gene lost 2 bases and the J gene lost 7 bases, with 12 bases spanning the gap. CDR3 length: 14 amino acids. Germline V gene sequence: CDR1 MNHEY, CDR2 SVGAGI. The chain uses TRBV6-5 and TRBJ2-1, with a tentative D call TRBD1 (6 bases). The TCR was taken from a woman between 50 and 59 years old with acute or convalescent COVID-19. The sample comprised peripheral blood. The chain's CDR3 is CASSYTYRANEQFF. The CDR3 coding sequence is TGTGCCAGCAGTTACACTTACAGGGCTAATGAGCAGTTCTTC.